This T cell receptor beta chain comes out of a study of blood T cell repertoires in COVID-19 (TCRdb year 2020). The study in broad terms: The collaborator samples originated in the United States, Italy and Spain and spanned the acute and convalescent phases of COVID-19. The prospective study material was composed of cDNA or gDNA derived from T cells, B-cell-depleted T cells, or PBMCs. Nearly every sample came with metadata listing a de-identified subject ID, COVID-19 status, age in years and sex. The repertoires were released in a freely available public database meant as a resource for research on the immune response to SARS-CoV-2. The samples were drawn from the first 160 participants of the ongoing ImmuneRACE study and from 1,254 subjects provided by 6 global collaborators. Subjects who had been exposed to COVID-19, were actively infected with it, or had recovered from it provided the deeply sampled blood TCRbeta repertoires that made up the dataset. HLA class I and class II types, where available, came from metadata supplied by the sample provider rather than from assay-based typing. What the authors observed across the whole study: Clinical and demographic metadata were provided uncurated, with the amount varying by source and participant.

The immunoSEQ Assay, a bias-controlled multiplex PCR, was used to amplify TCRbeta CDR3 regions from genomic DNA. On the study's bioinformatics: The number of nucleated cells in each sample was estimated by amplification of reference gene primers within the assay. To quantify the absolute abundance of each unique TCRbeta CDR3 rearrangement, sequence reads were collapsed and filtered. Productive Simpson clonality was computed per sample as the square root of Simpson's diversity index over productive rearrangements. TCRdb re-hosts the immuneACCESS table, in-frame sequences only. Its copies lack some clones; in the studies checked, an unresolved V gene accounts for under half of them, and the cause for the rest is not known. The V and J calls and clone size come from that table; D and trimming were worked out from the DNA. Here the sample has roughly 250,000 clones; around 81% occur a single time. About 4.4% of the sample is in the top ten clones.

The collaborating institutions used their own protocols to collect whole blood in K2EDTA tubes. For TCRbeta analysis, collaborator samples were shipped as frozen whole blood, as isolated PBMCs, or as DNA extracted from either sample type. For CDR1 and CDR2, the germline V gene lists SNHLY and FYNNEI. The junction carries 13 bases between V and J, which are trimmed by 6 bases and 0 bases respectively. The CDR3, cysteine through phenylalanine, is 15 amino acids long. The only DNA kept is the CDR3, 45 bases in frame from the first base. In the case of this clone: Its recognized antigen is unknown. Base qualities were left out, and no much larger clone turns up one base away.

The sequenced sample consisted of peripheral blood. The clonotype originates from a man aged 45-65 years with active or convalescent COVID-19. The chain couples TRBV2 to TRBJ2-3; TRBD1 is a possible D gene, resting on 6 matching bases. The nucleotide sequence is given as TGTGCCAGCAGCGCGGACAGAATTAGCACAGATACGCAGTATTTT. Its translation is CASSADRISTDTQYF.